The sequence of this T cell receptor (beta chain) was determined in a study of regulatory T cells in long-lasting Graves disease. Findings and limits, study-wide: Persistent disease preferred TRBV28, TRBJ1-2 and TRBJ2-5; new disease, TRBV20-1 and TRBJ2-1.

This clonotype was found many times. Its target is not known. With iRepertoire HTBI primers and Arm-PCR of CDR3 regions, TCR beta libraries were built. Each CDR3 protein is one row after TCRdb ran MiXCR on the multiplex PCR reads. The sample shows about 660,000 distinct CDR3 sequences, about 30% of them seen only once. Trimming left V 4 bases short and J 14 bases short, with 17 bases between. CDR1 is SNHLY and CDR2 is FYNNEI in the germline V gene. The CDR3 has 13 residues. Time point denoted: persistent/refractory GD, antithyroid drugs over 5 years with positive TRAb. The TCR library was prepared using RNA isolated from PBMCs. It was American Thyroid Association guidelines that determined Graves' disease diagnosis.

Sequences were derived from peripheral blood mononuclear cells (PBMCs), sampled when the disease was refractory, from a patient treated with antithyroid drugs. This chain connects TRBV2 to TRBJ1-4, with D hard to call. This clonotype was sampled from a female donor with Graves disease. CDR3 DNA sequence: TGTGCCAGCAGTGTTATCAGAGAAGGGTTTCTGTTTTTT. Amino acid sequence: CASSVIREGFLFF.